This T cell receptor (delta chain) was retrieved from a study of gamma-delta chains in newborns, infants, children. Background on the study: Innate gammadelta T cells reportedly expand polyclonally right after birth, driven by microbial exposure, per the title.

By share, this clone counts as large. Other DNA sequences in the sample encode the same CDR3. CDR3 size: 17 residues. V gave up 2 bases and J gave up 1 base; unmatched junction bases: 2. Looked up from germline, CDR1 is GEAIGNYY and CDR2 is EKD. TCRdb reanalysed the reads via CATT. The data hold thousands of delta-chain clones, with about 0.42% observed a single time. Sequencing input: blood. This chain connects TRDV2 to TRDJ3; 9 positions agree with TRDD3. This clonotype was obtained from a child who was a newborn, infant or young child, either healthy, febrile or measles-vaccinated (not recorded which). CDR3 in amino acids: CACDSTGGSWDTRQMFF. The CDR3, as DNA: TGTGCCTGTGACAGTACTGGGGGATCCTGGGACACCCGACAGATGTTTTTC.